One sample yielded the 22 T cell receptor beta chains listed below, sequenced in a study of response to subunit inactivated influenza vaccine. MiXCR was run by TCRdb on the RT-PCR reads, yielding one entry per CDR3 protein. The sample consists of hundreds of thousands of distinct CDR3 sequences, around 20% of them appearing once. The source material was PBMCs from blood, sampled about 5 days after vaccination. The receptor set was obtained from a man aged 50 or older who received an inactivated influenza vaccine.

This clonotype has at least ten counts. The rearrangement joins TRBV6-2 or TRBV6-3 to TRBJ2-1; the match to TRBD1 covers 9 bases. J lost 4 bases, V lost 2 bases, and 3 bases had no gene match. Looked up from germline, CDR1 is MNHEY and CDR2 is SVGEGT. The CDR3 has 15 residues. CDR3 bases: TGTGCCAGCAGTTACGGACAGGGGACGTACAATGAGCAGTTCTTC. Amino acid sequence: CASSYGQGTYNEQFF.

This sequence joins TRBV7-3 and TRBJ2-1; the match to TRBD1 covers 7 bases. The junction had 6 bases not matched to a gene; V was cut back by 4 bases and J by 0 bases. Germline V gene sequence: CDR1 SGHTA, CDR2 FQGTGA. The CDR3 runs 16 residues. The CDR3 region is CASSSRTGSSYNEQFF. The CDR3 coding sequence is TGTGCCAGCAGCTCTCGGACAGGCAGCTCCTACAATGAGCAGTTCTTC.

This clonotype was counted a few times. The CDR3 is CASRRTGVTEAFF. DNA for the CDR3: TGTGCCAGCAGACGGACAGGGGTCACTGAAGCTTTCTTT. This chain links TRBV7-9 with TRBJ1-1; TRBD1 aligns across 9 bases. CDR1 is SEHNR, CDR2 FQNEAQ, per germline (reference sequence). CDR3 length: 13 amino acids. With 6 bases clipped from V and 4 bases from J, the junction kept 3 bases outside the gene matches.

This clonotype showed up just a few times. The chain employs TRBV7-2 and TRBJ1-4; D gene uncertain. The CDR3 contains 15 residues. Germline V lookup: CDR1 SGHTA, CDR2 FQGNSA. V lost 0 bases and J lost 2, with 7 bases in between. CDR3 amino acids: CASSLAPGTNEKLFF. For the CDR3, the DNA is TGTGCCAGCAGCTTAGCACCGGGGACTAATGAAAAACTGTTTTTT.

CDR3 sequence: CASSLLGSGLASLRGTQYF. The DNA for the CDR3 is TGTGCCAGCAGTTTATTGGGGAGCGGACTAGCAAGTTTACGGGGTACGCAGTATTTT. The chain couples TRBV28 to TRBJ2-3, with TRBD2 matching 8 bases. Trimming removed 1 base from V and 8 bases from J; junction bases left unmatched: 20. Germline V lookup: CDR1 MDHEN, CDR2 SYDVKM. The CDR3 length is 19 residues.

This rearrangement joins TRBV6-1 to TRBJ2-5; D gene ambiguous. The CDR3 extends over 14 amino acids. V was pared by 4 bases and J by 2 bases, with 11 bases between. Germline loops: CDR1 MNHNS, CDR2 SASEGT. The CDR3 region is CASSVASPQETQYF. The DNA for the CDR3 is TGTGCCAGCAGTGTGGCCAGCCCGCAAGAGACCCAGTACTTC.

The CDR3 coding sequence is TGTGCCAGCACCTCTGGGGGGGTGATGGGTTCACCCCTCCACTTT. Protein sequence: CASTSGGVMGSPLHF. V is TRBV12-3 or TRBV12-4 and J is TRBJ1-6; possibly TRBD1 for D (5 bases). Trimming took off 7 bases at V and 9 bases at J, with 19 bases between the two ends. This CDR3 region has 15 residues.

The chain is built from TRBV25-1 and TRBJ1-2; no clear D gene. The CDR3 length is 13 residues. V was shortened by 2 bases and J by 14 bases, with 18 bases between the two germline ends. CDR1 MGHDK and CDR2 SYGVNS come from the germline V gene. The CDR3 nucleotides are TGTGCCAGCAGTGAAGGGCAGTTCCTTAGGATGACCTTC. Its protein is CASSEGQFLRMTF.

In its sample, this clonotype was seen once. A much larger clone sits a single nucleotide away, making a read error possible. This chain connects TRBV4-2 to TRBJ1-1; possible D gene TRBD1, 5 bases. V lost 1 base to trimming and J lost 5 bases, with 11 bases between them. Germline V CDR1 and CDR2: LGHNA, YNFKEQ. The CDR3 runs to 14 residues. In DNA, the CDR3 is TGTGCCAGCAGCCAAGGGGGCTGGGGGACTGAAGCTTTCTTT. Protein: CASSQGGWGTEAFF.

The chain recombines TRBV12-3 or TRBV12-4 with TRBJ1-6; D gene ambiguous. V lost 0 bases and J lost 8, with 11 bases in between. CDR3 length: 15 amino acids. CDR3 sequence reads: CASSLAGSVHSPLHF. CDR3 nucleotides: TGTGCCAGCAGTTTAGCGGGTAGTGTGCATTCACCCCTCCACTTT.

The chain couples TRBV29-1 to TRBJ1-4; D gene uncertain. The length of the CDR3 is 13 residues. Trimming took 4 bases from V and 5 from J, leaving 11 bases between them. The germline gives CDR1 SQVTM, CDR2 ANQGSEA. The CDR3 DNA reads TGCAGCGTTGGGAGGGTAGGGAATGAAAAACTGTTTTTT. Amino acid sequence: CSVGRVGNEKLFF.

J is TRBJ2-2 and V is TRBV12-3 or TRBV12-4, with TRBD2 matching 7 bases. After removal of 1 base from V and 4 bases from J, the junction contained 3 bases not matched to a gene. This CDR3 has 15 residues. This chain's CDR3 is CASSLGASGTGELFF. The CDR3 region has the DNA TGTGCCAGCAGTTTAGGGGCTAGCGGCACCGGGGAGCTGTTTTTT.

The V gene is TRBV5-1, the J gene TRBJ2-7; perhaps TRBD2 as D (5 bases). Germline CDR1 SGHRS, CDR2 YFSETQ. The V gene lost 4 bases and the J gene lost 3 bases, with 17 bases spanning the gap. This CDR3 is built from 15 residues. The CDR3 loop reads CASSLGSPSVYEQYF. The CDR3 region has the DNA TGCGCCAGCAGCCTAGGGAGTCCCAGTGTCTACGAGCAGTACTTC. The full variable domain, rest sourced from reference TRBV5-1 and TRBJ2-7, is KAGVTQTPRYLIKTRGQQVTLSCSPISGHRSVSWYQQTPGQGLQFLFEYFSETQRNKGNFPGRFSGRQFSNSRSEMNVSTLELGDSALYLCASSLGSPSVYEQYFGPGTRLTVT.

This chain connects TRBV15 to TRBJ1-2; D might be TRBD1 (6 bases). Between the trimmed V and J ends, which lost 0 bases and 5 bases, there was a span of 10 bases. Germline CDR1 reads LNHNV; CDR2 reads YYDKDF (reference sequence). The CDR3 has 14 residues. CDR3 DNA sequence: TGTGCCACCAGCAGAGATGTACAGGGATATGGCTACACCTTC. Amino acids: CATSRDVQGYGYTF.

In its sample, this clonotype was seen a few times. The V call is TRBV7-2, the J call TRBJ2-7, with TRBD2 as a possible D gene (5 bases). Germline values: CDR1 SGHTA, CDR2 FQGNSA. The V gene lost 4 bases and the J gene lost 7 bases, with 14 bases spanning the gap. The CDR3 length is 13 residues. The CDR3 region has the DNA TGTGCCAGCAGCTGGGAGTCTTTTCAGGAGCAGTACTTC. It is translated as CASSWESFQEQYF.

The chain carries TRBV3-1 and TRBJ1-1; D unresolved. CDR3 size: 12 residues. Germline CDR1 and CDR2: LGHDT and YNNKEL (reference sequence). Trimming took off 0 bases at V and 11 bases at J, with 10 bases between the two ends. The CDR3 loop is CASSQDGRAAFF. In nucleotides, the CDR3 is TGTGCCAGCAGCCAAGATGGGAGGGCCGCTTTCTTT.

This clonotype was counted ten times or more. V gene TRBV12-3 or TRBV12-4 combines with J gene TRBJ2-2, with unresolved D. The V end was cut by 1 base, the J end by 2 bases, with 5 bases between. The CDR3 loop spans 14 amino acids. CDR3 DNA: TGTGCCAGCAGTTTAGGGGAAAACACCGGGGAGCTGTTTTTT. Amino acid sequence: CASSLGENTGELFF.

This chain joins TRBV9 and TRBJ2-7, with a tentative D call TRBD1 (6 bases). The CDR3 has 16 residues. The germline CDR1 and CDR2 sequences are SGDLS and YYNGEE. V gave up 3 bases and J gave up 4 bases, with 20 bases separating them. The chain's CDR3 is CASSERPGQEYYEQYF. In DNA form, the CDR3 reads TGTGCCAGCAGCGAGAGACCGGGACAAGAATATTACGAGCAGTACTTC. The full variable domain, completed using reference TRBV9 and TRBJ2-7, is DSGVTQTPKHLITATGQRVTLRCSPRSGDLSVYWYQQSLDQGLQFLIQYYNGEERAKGNILERFSAQQFPDLHSELNLSSLELGDSALYFCASSERPGQEYYEQYFGPGTRLTVT.

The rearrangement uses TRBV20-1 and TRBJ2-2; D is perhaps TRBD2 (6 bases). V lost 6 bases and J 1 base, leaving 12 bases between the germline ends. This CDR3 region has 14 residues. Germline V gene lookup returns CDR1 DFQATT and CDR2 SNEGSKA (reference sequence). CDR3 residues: CSAPRAGNTGELFF. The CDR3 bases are TGCAGTGCGCCCCGAGCGGGGAACACCGGGGAGCTGTTTTTT.

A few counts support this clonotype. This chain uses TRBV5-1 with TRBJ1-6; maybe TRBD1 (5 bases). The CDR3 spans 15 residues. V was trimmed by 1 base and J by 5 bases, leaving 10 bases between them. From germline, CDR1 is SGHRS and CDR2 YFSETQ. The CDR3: CASSLNRIDNSPLHF. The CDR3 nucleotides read TGCGCCAGCAGCTTGAACAGGATAGATAATTCACCCCTCCACTTT.

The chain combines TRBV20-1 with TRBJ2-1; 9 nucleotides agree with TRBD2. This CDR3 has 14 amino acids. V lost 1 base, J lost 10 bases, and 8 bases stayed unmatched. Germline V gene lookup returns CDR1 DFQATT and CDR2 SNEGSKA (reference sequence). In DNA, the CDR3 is TGCAGTGCTAGAGGCAGCGGGGGGTTTCTGGAGCAGTTCTTC. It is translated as CSARGSGGFLEQFF.

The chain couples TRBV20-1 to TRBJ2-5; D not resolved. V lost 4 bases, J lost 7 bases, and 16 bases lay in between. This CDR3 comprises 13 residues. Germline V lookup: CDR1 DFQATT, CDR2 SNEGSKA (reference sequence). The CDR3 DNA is TGCAGTGCTAAGGCGGACCCACTTGGGACCCAGTACTTC. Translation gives CSAKADPLGTQYF.